Below are 15 T cell receptor beta chains sequenced from a single sample in a study of shared clonotypes between healthy human individuals. The data were produced by immunoSEQ multiplex PCR, yet TCRdb's version contains in-frame clones alone and is incomplete. The top ten clones hold 0.3% of a sample with 600,000 or so clones, roughly 98% of them seen once. CD45RO negativity and positive selection for CCR7 defined naive CD8 cells, a population that excluded terminally differentiated effector memory CD45RA+ cells. Sequencing was carried out using naive CD8+ T cells sorted from blood. These receptors were obtained from a man aged 25 to 40 in good health.

This chain connects TRBV4-3 to TRBJ2-6; maybe TRBD2 (5 bases). V lost 2 bases and J 4 bases, leaving 12 bases between the germline ends. Germline values: CDR1 LGHNA, CDR2 YSLEER. The CDR3 has 16 residues. CDR3 amino acids: CASSQTPGSGANVLTF. The CDR3 nucleotides read TGCGCCAGCAGCCAAACTCCGGGATCCGGGGCCAACGTCCTGACTTTC.

The chain recombines TRBV13 with TRBJ2-3; unclear D gene. V dropped 0 bases and J dropped 2 bases, with 9 bases sitting between them. The CDR3 length is 15 residues. The germline CDR1 and CDR2 sequences are PRHDT and FYEKMQ (reference sequence). The CDR3 DNA sequence: TGTGCCAGCAGCTTAGGCGGCTTAAACACAGATACGCAGTATTTT. This translates into CASSLGGLNTDTQYF.

This clone has just one count. The CDR3 loop is CATQGARPEAFF. Here the CDR3 DNA reads TGCGCCACACAGGGGGCCCGACCTGAAGCTTTCTTT. The V call is TRBV10-2, the J call TRBJ1-1; 9 positions agree with TRBD1. The CDR3 has 12 residues. J was trimmed by 6 bases and V by 10 bases; bases with no gene match: 6. CDR1 and CDR2 (germline): WSHSY, SAAADI.

The V gene is TRBV29-1, the J gene TRBJ2-1; TRBD2 aligns across 11 bases. The J segment lost 8 bases and the V segment lost 3 bases, leaving 12 bases of the junction unmatched. The CDR3 runs 16 residues. Germline CDR1 reads SQVTM; CDR2 reads ANQGSEA. The CDR3 is CSVDALLSGRGDEQFF. CDR3 coding DNA: TGCAGCGTTGATGCTCTCCTTAGCGGGAGGGGGGATGAGCAGTTCTTC.

The chain is built from TRBV4-2 and TRBJ2-7; 7 bases align to TRBD2. The junction had 6 bases not matched to a gene; V was cut back by 4 bases and J by 0 bases. Per germline, CDR1 LGHNA and CDR2 YNFKEQ. This CDR3 contains 15 residues. The chain's CDR3 is CASSPSGISSYEQYF. In DNA, the CDR3 is TGTGCCAGCAGCCCCAGCGGGATTAGCTCCTACGAGCAGTACTTC.

V and J are TRBV7-9 and TRBJ2-7, with 9 bases matching TRBD1. The V and J ends lost 6 bases and 4 bases, in that order; junction bases with no gene match: 10. The germline V gene has CDR1 SEHNR and CDR2 FQNEAQ (reference sequence). This CDR3 region has 15 residues. CDR3: CASSSTGTGNYEQYF. In nucleotides, the CDR3 is TGTGCCAGCAGTTCTACCGGGACAGGGAATTACGAGCAGTACTTC. Using reference TRBV7-9 and TRBJ2-7 for the parts outside the CDR3, the full variable domain is DTGVSQNPRHKITKRGQNVTFRCDPISEHNRLYWYRQTLGQGPEFLTYFQNEAQLEKSRLLSDRFSAERPKGSFSTLEIQRTEQGDSAMYLCASSSTGTGNYEQYFGPGTRLTVT.

The V call is TRBV29-1, the J call TRBJ1-2; no firm D call. The germline V gene has CDR1 SQVTM and CDR2 ANQGSEA. The CDR3 totals 12 residues. Trimming removed 0 bases from V and 7 bases from J, with 9 bases in between. The CDR3 DNA follows: TGCAGCGTTGAAGATCGGGAGGCTGGCTACACCTTC. Translating gives CSVEDREAGYTF.

The chain joins TRBV2 to TRBJ2-2; 7 nucleotides line up with TRBD2. The V gene's germline CDR1 is SNHLY and CDR2 FYNNEI. The CDR3 covers 14 residues. J gave up 1 base and V 6 bases, and 2 bases lay outside the gene matches. The CDR3, as DNA: TGTGCCAGCAGCGGGAGGCAGAACACCGGGGAGCTGTTTTTT. Amino acids: CASSGRQNTGELFF. Variable domain in full (rest from reference TRBV2 and TRBJ2-2): EPEVTQTPSHQVTQMGQEVILRCVPISNHLYFYWYRQILGQKVEFLVSFYNNEISEKSEIFDDQFSVERPDGSNFTLKIRSTKLEDSAMYFCASSGRQNTGELFFGEGSRLTVL.

The J gene is TRBJ2-7, the V gene TRBV4-3; tentatively, D is TRBD1 (6 bases). The CDR3 extends over 16 amino acids. V dropped 0 bases and J dropped 4 bases, with 16 bases sitting between them. Germline CDR1 reads LGHNA; CDR2 reads YSLEER. CDR3 in DNA: TGCGCCAGCAGCCAAGATCCCAGGGGCGTCTCGTACGAGCAGTACTTC. It yields the protein CASSQDPRGVSYEQYF.

The V call is TRBV5-1, the J call TRBJ2-7; TRBD1 agrees at 7 bases. Per germline, CDR1 SGHRS and CDR2 YFSETQ. Unmatched junction bases numbered 5, after V lost 2 bases and J lost 3 bases. The length of the CDR3 is 14 residues. In DNA, the CDR3 is TGCGCCAGCAGCTTCCAGGGGGTGGGCTACGAGCAGTACTTC. Protein product: CASSFQGVGYEQYF.

V gene TRBV7-8 combines with J gene TRBJ2-7, with D possibly matching TRBD2 (6 bases). Trimming cost V 2 bases and J 2 bases, with 10 bases left between them. CDR3 size: 14 residues. From germline, CDR1 is SGHVS and CDR2 FQNEAQ. CDR3 in DNA: TGTGCCAGCAGCTTATTGGGGAGGACCTACGAGCAGTACTTC. Translation: CASSLLGRTYEQYF.

This clone was recorded once. The J gene is TRBJ2-1, the V gene TRBV27; 7 bases line up with TRBD2. The CDR3 spans 15 residues. V lost 5 bases and J lost 3; bases outside the gene matches: 7. The germline CDR1 and CDR2 sequences are MNHEY and SMNVEV (reference sequence). CDR3 nucleotides: TGTGCCAGCAGTATCTCCTGGGGGGGCTACAATGAGCAGTTCTTC. Protein product: CASSISWGGYNEQFF.

V usage is TRBV29-1 and J usage is TRBJ1-4, with 8 nucleotides matching TRBD1. Looked up from germline, CDR1 is SQVTM and CDR2 is ANQGSEA. The CDR3 runs to 11 residues. The V and J ends lost 7 bases and 11 bases, in that order; junction bases with no gene match: 6. The CDR3 sequence is CSADRENKLFF. CDR3 nucleotides: TGCAGCGCGGACAGGGAAAATAAACTGTTTTTT.

V gene TRBV7-9 combines with J gene TRBJ2-1; the match to TRBD1 covers 12 bases. There are 15 residues in the CDR3. The junction had 6 bases not matched to a gene; V was cut back by 4 bases and J by 8 bases. Germline CDR1 and CDR2: SEHNR and FQNEAQ (reference sequence). Written as DNA, the CDR3 is TGTGCCAGCAGCTGGGGACAGGGGGCGCTCGATGAGCAGTTCTTC. Its protein product is CASSWGQGALDEQFF.

The chain combines TRBV15 with TRBJ2-7; D ambiguous. V lost 8 bases, J lost 0 bases, and 11 bases lay in between. The CDR3 runs to 13 residues. Germline values: CDR1 LNHNV, CDR2 YYDKDF (reference sequence). For the CDR3, the DNA is TGTGCCACCTCGGCTAGTAGCTCCTACGAGCAGTACTTC. It yields the protein CATSASSSYEQYF.